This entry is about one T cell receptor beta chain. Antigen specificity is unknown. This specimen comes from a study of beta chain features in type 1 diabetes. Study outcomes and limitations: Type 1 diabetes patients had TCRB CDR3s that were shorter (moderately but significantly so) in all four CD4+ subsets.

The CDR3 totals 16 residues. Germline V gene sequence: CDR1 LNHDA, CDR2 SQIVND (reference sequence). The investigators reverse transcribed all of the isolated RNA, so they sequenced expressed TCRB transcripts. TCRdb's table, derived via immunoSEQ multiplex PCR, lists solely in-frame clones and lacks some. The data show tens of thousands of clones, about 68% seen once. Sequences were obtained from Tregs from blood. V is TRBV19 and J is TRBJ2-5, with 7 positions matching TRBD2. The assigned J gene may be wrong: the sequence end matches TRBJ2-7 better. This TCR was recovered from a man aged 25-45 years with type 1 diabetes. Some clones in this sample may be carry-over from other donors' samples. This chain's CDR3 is CASSIGPAGSSYEQYF. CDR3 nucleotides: TGTGCCAGTAGTATTGGTCCAGCGGGGAGCTCCTACGAGCAGTACTTC.